The source of this T cell receptor beta chain is a study of T-cell reconstitution after alpha-beta-depleted transplantation in children. Library preparation (for TCRbeta) was performed with unique molecular identifiers. TCRdb reanalysed the PCR reads using MiXCR and keeps one entry per CDR3 protein. Among a few hundred thousand distinct CDR3 sequences listed, around 9.6% were seen once. This clonotype turned up a few times. The CDR3 contains 16 residues. Trimming stripped 5 bases from V and 2 bases from J, with 18 bases between. The germline gives CDR1 LGHDT, CDR2 YNNKEL (reference sequence). V gene TRBV3-1 combines with J gene TRBJ1-2; tentative D call: TRBD1 (5 bases). The starting material was PBMCs from the stem cell graft donor, obtained from the stem cell graft. This clonotype was sampled from a human donor who donated a stem cell graft to a child with SCID. The CDR3 DNA reads TGTGCCAGCAGCTTTGGGAGCGACAGAGCAAACTATGGCTACACCTTC. Translating gives CASSFGSDRANYGYTF.